The text below deals with one TCR beta chain. The data derive from a study of cytomegalovirus exposure and HLA in healthy donors. It was with 60 Vbeta and 13 Jbeta primers that the PCR ran. Clones were sequenced by immunoSEQ multiplex PCR, and TCRdb holds only the in-frame ones, with some missing. The table lists fewer than 200,000 clones, around 79% of them singletons, with over 1.1% in the top ten. Trimming removed 5 bases from V and 0 bases from J, with 11 bases in between. Germline lookup yields CDR1 SGHAT and CDR2 FQNNGV. This CDR3 contains 15 residues. The chain employs TRBV11-2 and TRBJ2-1; D unclear. This receptor was taken from a man between 18 and 29 years old in good health and CMV-seronegative. The sample was PBMCs. CDR3 residues: CASSTRGPSYNEQFF. The CDR3 DNA follows: TGTGCCAGCAGCACCCGCGGCCCCTCCTACAATGAGCAGTTCTTC.